Each of the 21 T cell receptor beta chains below was sequenced from the same sample in a study of type 1 regulatory T cells. TCRdb fed the reads into MiXCR, producing one record per CDR3 protein. The data show 55,000 to 65,000 distinct CDR3 sequences, less than 70% seen once. These receptors have no identified antigens. Input material: cultured non-Tr1 T cells, either the whole culture or a sorted T cell fraction (not recorded which). The receptor set was obtained from a human donor in good health.

The CDR3 bases are TGCGCCAGCAGCTTGGGGGGGCTAGCGGGAGACGAGCAGTACTTC. It translates to CASSLGGLAGDEQYF. V is TRBV5-1 and J is TRBJ2-7, with 10 bases aligning to TRBD2. With V trimmed by 0 bases and J by 5 bases, 5 bases remained unmatched. Germline V CDR1 and CDR2: SGHRS, YFSETQ. CDR3 length equals 15 residues.

Relative to its sample, this clonotype is medium-sized. The chain couples TRBV3-1 to TRBJ2-7; D uncertain. Germline V gene sequence: CDR1 LGHDT, CDR2 YNNKEL (reference sequence). Trimming removed 0 bases from V and 3 bases from J, with 3 bases in between. The CDR3 sequence is 12 residues long. As DNA, the CDR3 is TGTGCCAGCAGCCAAGATCGCTACGAGCAGTACTTC. This codes for CASSQDRYEQYF.

Points on this clonotype: One end of the junction varies from germline; a read error may be responsible. V gene TRBV7-9 combines with J gene TRBJ1-1; D not certain. This CDR3 region has 9 residues. Per the germline V gene, CDR1 is SEHNR and CDR2 is FQNEAQ (reference sequence). This CDR3 is CASPLGSSF. The CDR3 DNA sequence: TGTGCCAGCCCGTTAGGGTCTAGCTTT.

This clonotype has only a few counts. J is TRBJ1-1 and V is TRBV20-1, with D maybe TRBD1 (5 bases). V was trimmed by 5 bases and J by 1 base, leaving 11 bases between them. The CDR3 loop spans 13 amino acids. Germline CDR1 reads DFQATT; CDR2 reads SNEGSKA (reference sequence). The CDR3 loop reads CSALDDRNTEAFF. The DNA of the CDR3 is TGCAGTGCTCTAGACGACAGGAACACTGAAGCTTTCTTT.

Judged by abundance, this clonotype is medium-sized (0.01 to 0.1%). Germline is not matched at one junction end, which may reflect a read error. The chain carries TRBV7-2 and TRBJ1-1; D call uncertain. Germline loops: CDR1 SGHTA, CDR2 FQGNSA. The CDR3 is 13 residues long. CDR3 region: CASRLGRATEAFF. In nucleotides, the CDR3 is TGTGCCAGCAGGTTAGGACGGGCCACTGAAGCTTTCTTT.

This clonotype was observed a few times. The chain employs TRBV18 and TRBJ2-5; no definite D call. Germline V CDR1 and CDR2: KGHSH, LQKENI. The V gene lost 1 base and the J gene lost 0 bases, with 6 bases spanning the gap. This CDR3 is built from 14 residues. This chain's CDR3 is CASSPLANQETQYF. CDR3 DNA: TGTGCCAGCTCACCACTTGCGAACCAAGAGACCCAGTACTTC.

The rearrangement links TRBV24-1 to TRBJ2-1; D unclear. V shed 6 bases and J shed 3 bases, with 14 bases lying between them. The CDR3 is 15 residues long. In germline, CDR1 is KGHDR, CDR2 SFDVKD. CDR3 bases: TGTGCCACCAGTCAAAGCCCCGTCCTCTACAATGAGCAGTTCTTC. As protein: CATSQSPVLYNEQFF.

This clonotype was detected only a few times. V usage is TRBV4-1 and J usage is TRBJ1-4; 7 bases fit TRBD1. The germline V gene has CDR1 MGHRA and CDR2 YSYEKL. Trimming cost V 6 bases and J 4 bases; bases outside gene matches: 8. This CDR3 is built from 15 residues. The DNA for the CDR3 is TGCGCCAGCAGACCTCCGGGACAGCTTAATGAAAAACTGTTTTTT. Translation gives CASRPPGQLNEKLFF.

V is TRBV20-1 and J is TRBJ2-2; 9 nucleotides line up with TRBD1. The CDR3 has 16 residues. Losses at the gene ends were 0 bases for V and 5 bases for J; bases not matched to a gene: 7. Germline V gene sequence: CDR1 DFQATT, CDR2 SNEGSKA (reference sequence). CDR3 bases: TGCAGTGCTAGAGATTTCAGGACAGGGGTTACCGGGGAGCTGTTTTTT. Its protein product is CSARDFRTGVTGELFF.

The chain links TRBV7-2 to TRBJ1-6; D not resolved. The CDR3 totals 14 residues. Germline V gene sequence: CDR1 SGHTA, CDR2 FQGNSA. Trimming took off 1 base at V and 8 bases at J, with 9 bases between the two ends. The CDR3, as DNA: TGTGCCAGCAGCTTAGTAGGAGGTCATTCACCCCTCCACTTT. Encoded protein: CASSLVGGHSPLHF. The full variable domain, in which reference TRBV7-2 and TRBJ1-6 provide the parts outside the CDR3, is GAGVSQSPSNKVTEKGKDVELRCDPISGHTALYWYRQSLGQGLEFLIYFQGNSAPDKSGLPSDRFSAERTGGSVSTLTIQRTQQEDSAVYLCASSLVGGHSPLHFGNGTRLTVT.

V and J are TRBV5-4 and TRBJ2-7; no reliable D call. The V and J ends lost 0 bases and 2 bases respectively, with 6 bases between them. Germline V lookup: CDR1 SGHNT, CDR2 YYREEE (reference sequence). The CDR3 has 13 amino acids. The DNA for the CDR3 is TGTGCCAGCAGCTTGGGAAACACCTACGAGCAGTACTTC. Translating it yields CASSLGNTYEQYF.

This chain uses TRBV5-1 with TRBJ2-5; 8 bases line up with TRBD2. Looked up from germline, CDR1 is SGHRS and CDR2 is YFSETQ. The CDR3 is made up of 14 amino acids. With V trimmed by 4 bases and J by 3 bases, 5 bases remained unmatched. CDR3 protein: CASSESGSKETQYF. The CDR3 bases are TGCGCCAGCAGCGAAAGCGGGAGCAAAGAGACCCAGTACTTC.

The chain couples TRBV7-2 to TRBJ2-3; a possible D gene is TRBD1 (7 bases). V lost 2 bases and J 4 bases, leaving 16 bases between the germline ends. CDR3 size: 16 residues. CDR1 SGHTA and CDR2 FQGNSA come from the germline V gene. The CDR3 nucleotides are TGTGCCAGCAGCTTATCCGCAGGGGGACTTCCAGATACGCAGTATTTT. It codes for CASSLSAGGLPDTQYF.

This chain connects TRBV6-2 or TRBV6-3 to TRBJ1-1; D gene uncertain. The CDR3 is 17 residues long. Germline CDR1 reads MNHEY; CDR2 reads SVGEGT. The germline V and J ends were trimmed by 5 bases and 7 bases, with 26 bases remaining between them. CDR3 bases: TGTGCCAGCAGTCCCTGGAGGTCAGGCGGGTATTTTGGTGAAGCTTTCTTT. Translated, it gives CASSPWRSGGYFGEAFF.

This clonotype appeared a few times. V gene TRBV7-8 combines with J gene TRBJ1-5; a weak D match, TRBD1 (5 bases). CDR3 size: 14 residues. V was clipped by 5 bases and J by 5 bases, with 13 bases between them. CDR1 is SGHVS, CDR2 FQNEAQ, per germline. CDR3 protein: CASSPRRGDQPQHF. DNA for the CDR3: TGTGCCAGCAGCCCGAGGAGGGGCGATCAGCCCCAGCATTTT.

This clonotype showed up just a few times. The chain combines TRBV10-3 with TRBJ1-2; maybe TRBD1 (6 bases). Trimming took off 0 bases at V and 3 bases at J, with 11 bases between the two ends. Germline values: CDR1 ENHRY, CDR2 SYGVKD. The CDR3 contains 15 residues. The CDR3 region is CAISESRGLDYGYTF. The CDR3, as DNA: TGTGCCATCAGTGAGTCACGGGGGCTAGACTATGGCTACACCTTC.

As DNA, the CDR3 is TGCGCCAGCAGCTTACAGGGGGGTAACACGGAGACCCAGTACTTC. It codes for CASSLQGGNTETQYF. The chain uses TRBV5-1 and TRBJ2-5; 8 bases are shared with TRBD1. Germline V gene lookup returns CDR1 SGHRS and CDR2 YFSETQ. This CDR3 is 15 amino acids long. Losses at the gene ends were 2 bases for V and 5 bases for J; bases not matched to a gene: 8.

This chain connects TRBV4-1 to TRBJ2-7; D remains unclear. V dropped 1 base and J dropped 6 bases, with 10 bases sitting between them. Germline lookup yields CDR1 MGHRA and CDR2 YSYEKL. This CDR3 contains 13 residues. For the CDR3, the DNA is TGCGCCAGCAGCCAAGTCGTAGTAGGCGAGCAGTACTTC. Its protein product is CASSQVVVGEQYF.

A few counts support this clonotype. The V and J genes are TRBV5-1 and TRBJ2-5; TRBD2 matches 13 bases. Losses at the gene ends were 4 bases for V and 2 bases for J; bases not matched to a gene: 8. Germline CDR1 is SGHRS and CDR2 is YFSETQ. CDR3 length: 17 residues. For the CDR3, the DNA is TGCGCCAGCAGCGAATACGGGACTAGCGGGATTCAAGAGACCCAGTACTTC. Its protein product is CASSEYGTSGIQETQYF.

The chain recombines TRBV20-1 with TRBJ2-5, with a possible D match to TRBD2 (5 bases). The CDR3 loop spans 16 amino acids. Germline loops: CDR1 DFQATT, CDR2 SNEGSKA (reference sequence). Trimming left V 0 bases short and J 4 bases short, with 18 bases between. The CDR3 protein is CSARDAPPRVGETQYF. Written as DNA, the CDR3 is TGCAGTGCTAGAGATGCGCCCCCGAGGGTGGGAGAGACCCAGTACTTC.

The V and J genes are TRBV6-5 and TRBJ1-4; D unresolved. This CDR3 is built from 14 residues. With 6 bases removed from V and 3 bases from J, the gap between germline ends came to 11 bases. CDR1 MNHEY and CDR2 SVGAGI come from the germline V gene. The CDR3 DNA sequence: TGTGCCAGCAGCCCCTCGAAGGCTAATGAAAAACTGTTTTTT. The encoded protein is CASSPSKANEKLFF.